These 23 T cell receptor beta chains were all obtained from the same sample, sequenced in a study of response to subunit inactivated influenza vaccine. MiXCR, run by TCRdb on the RT-PCR reads, gives a single entry per CDR3 protein. The sample has about 780,000 distinct CDR3 sequences, roughly 18% seen once. The sequencing used PBMCs from blood, collected roughly 5 days after vaccination. The origin of the receptors is a man aged 45-65 years who received an inactivated influenza vaccine.

This rearrangement joins TRBV24-1 to TRBJ2-3; D not resolved. The CDR3 totals 16 residues. From germline, CDR1 is KGHDR and CDR2 SFDVKD. With 3 bases removed from V and 2 bases from J, the gap between germline ends came to 14 bases. The CDR3 DNA reads as TGTGCCACCAGTGATCCCGTAGGAGCCTACACAGATACGCAGTATTTT. Translation gives CATSDPVGAYTDTQYF.

The J gene is TRBJ2-4, the V gene TRBV29-1, with 7 bases aligning to TRBD1. The CDR3 consists of 13 residues. The trim removed 2 bases at V and 7 bases at J, leaving 5 bases unmatched. Germline lookup yields CDR1 SQVTM and CDR2 ANQGSEA. CDR3 protein: CSVEFGRGNIQYF. CDR3 coding DNA: TGCAGCGTTGAATTCGGCAGGGGGAACATTCAGTACTTC. Filled out from reference TRBV29-1 and TRBJ2-4, the complete variable domain reads SAVISQKPSRDICQRGTSLTIQCQVDSQVTMMFWYRQQPGQSLTLIATANQGSEATYESGFVIDKFPISRPNLTFSTLTVSNMSPEDSSIYLCSVEFGRGNIQYFGAGTRLSVL.

V is TRBV5-1 and J is TRBJ2-5, with D perhaps given as TRBD1 or TRBD2 (5 bases each). The length of the CDR3 is 15 residues. V was trimmed by 5 bases and J by 2 bases, leaving 16 bases between them. From germline, CDR1 is SGHRS and CDR2 YFSETQ. The CDR3 nucleotides read TGCGCCAGCAGACTAGGACACTTTGGGCAAGAGACCCAGTACTTC. As protein: CASRLGHFGQETQYF. Complete variable domain (other parts from reference TRBV5-1 and TRBJ2-5): KAGVTQTPRYLIKTRGQQVTLSCSPISGHRSVSWYQQTPGQGLQFLFEYFSETQRNKGNFPGRFSGRQFSNSRSEMNVSTLELGDSALYLCASRLGHFGQETQYFGPGTRLLVL.

The V and J genes are TRBV28 and TRBJ2-5; TRBD2 matches at 10 bases. Germline CDR1 is MDHEN and CDR2 is SYDVKM. This CDR3 comprises 18 residues. J lost 7 bases, V lost 5 bases, and 19 bases had no gene match. This CDR3 reads CASSPRGSGGYPEGTQYF. CDR3 nucleotide sequence: TGTGCCAGCAGTCCCCGGGGTAGCGGGGGGTATCCCGAGGGGACCCAGTACTTC.

This clonotype came up a few times. This chain links TRBV15 with TRBJ2-7; TRBD1 matches at 8 bases. V shed 0 bases, J shed 2 bases, and the junction held 6 bases outside the gene matches. The CDR3 spans 16 residues. Per germline, CDR1 LNHNV and CDR2 YYDKDF (reference sequence). CDR3: CATSREGRQGTYEQYF. The CDR3 nucleotides are TGTGCCACCAGCAGAGAAGGGAGACAGGGGACCTACGAGCAGTACTTC.

This clonotype showed up just a few times. The chain links TRBV4-3 to TRBJ2-2; D possibly matches TRBD1 or TRBD2 (6 bases each). The CDR3 has 17 residues. Germline V gives CDR1 LGHNA, CDR2 YSLEER. V was shortened by 3 bases and J by 1 base, with 15 bases between the two germline ends. The CDR3 bases are TGCGCCAGCAGCCACCCGACAGGAGCGGGGAACACCGGGGAGCTGTTTTTT. Residues: CASSHPTGAGNTGELFF.

This clonotype was detected ten times or more. The J gene is TRBJ2-7, the V gene TRBV10-2; 7 bases agree with TRBD2. V trimming: 10 bases; J trimming: 6 bases; junction bases outside the gene matches: 12. The CDR3 spans 13 residues. The germline gives CDR1 WSHSY, CDR2 SAAADI. The CDR3 sequence is CATTSVPDGEQYF. The DNA for the CDR3 is TGCGCCACCACTAGCGTCCCGGATGGCGAGCAGTACTTC.

This clonotype was picked up a small number of times. V usage is TRBV7-9 and J usage is TRBJ2-1; D may be TRBD2 (5 bases). The germline gives CDR1 SEHNR, CDR2 FQNEAQ (reference sequence). Trimming removed 6 bases from V and 10 bases from J, with 16 bases in between. This CDR3 has 13 amino acids. CDR3: CASRVLGMGEQFF. The CDR3 DNA reads as TGTGCCAGCAGGGTACTAGGGATGGGGGAGCAGTTCTTC.

This clonotype came up a few times. The chain combines TRBV6-2 or TRBV6-3 with TRBJ1-1; the D is unclear. Germline CDR1 MNHEY, CDR2 SVGEGT. CDR3 length: 12 amino acids. The V end lost 8 bases, the J end lost 0 bases, and 7 bases lay between the germline ends. CDR3 sequence reads: CASGSMNTEAFF. CDR3 nucleotide sequence: TGTGCCAGCGGGTCAATGAACACTGAAGCTTTCTTT.

This clonotype has ten or more counts. The chain joins TRBV7-9 to TRBJ2-1, with 8 bases aligning to TRBD1. V shed 1 base and J 5 bases; nucleotides not matched to a gene: 4. The CDR3 length is 15 residues. CDR1 and CDR2 from the germline V gene are SEHNR and FQNEAQ (reference sequence). Here the CDR3 reads CASSLGRGQDNEQFF. The CDR3 coding sequence is TGTGCCAGCAGCTTAGGCAGGGGGCAGGACAATGAGCAGTTCTTC.

The rearrangement uses TRBV24-1 and TRBJ2-1; the match to TRBD1 covers 7 bases. Trimming removed 5 bases from V and 2 bases from J; junction bases left unmatched: 8. The germline V gene has CDR1 KGHDR and CDR2 SFDVKD. This CDR3 spans 16 amino acids. CDR3 DNA sequence: TGTGCCACCAGTGGTCAGACAGGGACCCCCTACAATGAGCAGTTCTTC. It is translated as CATSGQTGTPYNEQFF.

The genes are TRBV29-1 and TRBJ2-7; possibly TRBD1 for D (6 bases). In germline, CDR1 is SQVTM, CDR2 ANQGSEA. The CDR3 totals 11 residues. Trimming took 6 bases from V and 3 from J, leaving 9 bases between them. In nucleotides, the CDR3 is TGCAGCGTGGAGACAGGCTACGAGCAGTACTTC. Translated: CSVETGYEQYF.

This clonotype showed up just once. The chain joins TRBV5-1 to TRBJ2-2, with a weak D call TRBD2 (5 bases). The CDR3 runs to 15 residues. The V end lost 7 bases, the J end lost 0 bases, and 13 bases lay between the germline ends. CDR1 SGHRS and CDR2 YFSETQ come from the germline V gene. The CDR3 loop reads CASWWTSPNTGELFF. CDR3 sequence (DNA): TGCGCCAGCTGGTGGACTTCACCGAACACCGGGGAGCTGTTTTTT.

This rearrangement joins TRBV27 to TRBJ1-1, with a weak D call TRBD1 (5 bases). Germline V CDR1 and CDR2: MNHEY, SMNVEV (reference sequence). Trimming took 1 base from V and 4 from J, leaving 10 bases between them. The CDR3 extends over 14 amino acids. Here the CDR3 DNA reads TGTGCCAGCAGTTTATTTGGGGGAGGCACTGAAGCTTTCTTT. This sequence encodes CASSLFGGGTEAFF.

The CDR3 protein is CASSLGGTFYEQYF. Here the CDR3 DNA reads TGTGCCAGCAGCTTAGGGGGGACATTCTACGAGCAGTACTTC. The chain combines TRBV7-9 with TRBJ2-7; weak D call: TRBD1 (6 bases). CDR1 and CDR2 from the germline V gene are SEHNR and FQNEAQ (reference sequence). The V and J ends lost 1 base and 3 bases respectively, with 10 bases between them. This CDR3 has 14 residues.

This clonotype was picked up a small number of times. This chain joins TRBV18 and TRBJ2-1; no clear D gene. The CDR3 is 13 amino acids. Germline-derived CDR1 and CDR2 are KGHSH and LQKENI. The V gene lost 2 bases and the J gene lost 7 bases, with 9 bases spanning the gap. The CDR3 is CASSPITGNEQFF. As DNA, the CDR3 is TGTGCCAGCTCACCAATAACTGGAAATGAGCAGTTCTTC.

This clonotype occurred many times. The chain joins TRBV10-3 to TRBJ2-5; 13 nucleotides match TRBD2. This CDR3 has 16 residues. Per germline, CDR1 ENHRY and CDR2 SYGVKD. The junction had 6 bases not matched to a gene; V was cut back by 3 bases and J by 5 bases. CDR3 coding DNA: TGTGCCATCAGTGAAGGACTAGCGGGAGTGGTTGAGACCCAGTACTTC. Translating gives CAISEGLAGVVETQYF.

The genes are TRBV12-3 or TRBV12-4 and TRBJ1-6; perhaps TRBD1 as D (5 bases). CDR3 length: 13 amino acids. The germline V and J ends were trimmed by 6 bases and 16 bases, with 19 bases remaining between them. Here the CDR3 reads CASSSGDETYLHF. DNA of the CDR3: TGTGCCAGCAGCTCTGGGGACGAAACTTATCTCCACTTT.

This clonotype was recorded a few times. The chain uses TRBV10-3 and TRBJ2-4; 10 positions agree with TRBD2. There are 16 residues in the CDR3. With V trimmed by 2 bases and J by 0 bases, 1 base remained unmatched. CDR1 is ENHRY and CDR2 is SYGVKD in the germline V gene. The CDR3 DNA reads TGTGCCATCAGTGAGGGACTAGCGGTAGCCAAAAACATTCAGTACTTC. Amino acids: CAISEGLAVAKNIQYF.

The rearrangement links TRBV28 to TRBJ2-1; D might be TRBD2 (6 bases). Germline CDR1 is MDHEN and CDR2 is SYDVKM. The germline V and J ends were trimmed by 6 bases and 7 bases, with 19 bases remaining between them. The CDR3 length is 15 residues. Here the CDR3 DNA reads TGTGCCAGCAGCTGGGCGGCGCTAGCGAGGAATGAGCAGTTCTTC. It specifies CASSWAALARNEQFF. The whole variable domain, filled in from reference TRBV28 and TRBJ2-1, reads DVKVTQSSRYLVKRTGEKVFLECVQDMDHENMFWYRQDPGLGLRLIYFSYDVKMKEKGDIPEGYSVSREKKERFSLILESASTNQTSMYLCASSWAALARNEQFFGPGTRLTVL.

V is TRBV12-3 or TRBV12-4 and J is TRBJ2-7; tentative D call: TRBD2 (7 bases). The V end was cut by 5 bases, the J end by 5 bases, with 16 bases between. The CDR3 runs 14 residues. The DNA of the CDR3 is TGTGCCAGCAGTCCCCCCGGGGGGCGAAACGAGCAGTACTTC. Protein: CASSPPGGRNEQYF.

This clonotype came up a few times. V usage is TRBV12-3 or TRBV12-4 and J usage is TRBJ2-3, with 10 bases identical to TRBD2. Unmatched junction bases numbered 12, after V lost 5 bases and J lost 4 bases. The CDR3 sequence is 17 residues long. CDR3 sequence: CASSPRGSGGPADTQYF. The CDR3 DNA reads TGTGCCAGCAGTCCCCGGGGTAGCGGGGGGCCCGCAGATACGCAGTATTTT.

Many counts were recorded for this clonotype. This chain's CDR3 is CASSLNRDEQYF. CDR3 bases: TGTGCCAGCAGTTTGAACAGGGACGAGCAGTACTTC. This chain links TRBV12-3 or TRBV12-4 with TRBJ2-7; TRBD1 might be the D (6 bases). This CDR3 is 12 amino acids long. V dropped 3 bases and J dropped 5 bases, with 8 bases sitting between them.